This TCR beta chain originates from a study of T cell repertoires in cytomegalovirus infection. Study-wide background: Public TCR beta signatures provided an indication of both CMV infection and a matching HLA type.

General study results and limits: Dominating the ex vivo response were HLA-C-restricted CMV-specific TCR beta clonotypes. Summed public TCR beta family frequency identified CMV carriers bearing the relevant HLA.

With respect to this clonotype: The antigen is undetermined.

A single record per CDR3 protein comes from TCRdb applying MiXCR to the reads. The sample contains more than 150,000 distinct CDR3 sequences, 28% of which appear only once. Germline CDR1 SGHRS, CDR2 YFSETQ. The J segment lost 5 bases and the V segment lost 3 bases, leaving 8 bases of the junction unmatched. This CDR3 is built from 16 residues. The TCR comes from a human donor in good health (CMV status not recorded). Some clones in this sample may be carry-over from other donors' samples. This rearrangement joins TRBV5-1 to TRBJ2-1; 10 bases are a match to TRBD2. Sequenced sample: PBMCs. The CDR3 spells CASSYNSGGAHNEQFF. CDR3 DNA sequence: TGCGCCAGCAGCTATAACAGCGGGGGGGCCCACAATGAGCAGTTCTTC.